The 25 T cell receptor beta chains below come from one sample, sequenced in a study of T-cell reconstitution after alpha-beta-depleted transplantation in children (dated by TCRdb to the mid-2010s). Library preparation employed PCR. Sequencing used an Illumina HiSeq 2500. Molecular barcoding was employed in the preparation of TCR libraries, with unique molecular identifiers being used to normalize TCRbeta repertoire quantification. TCRdb trimmed the raw reads at Q25, called clones with MiXCR and kept productive beta chains. Rows with a matching CDR3 protein are joined into one entry that keeps the most common DNA and genes. This sample holds about 280,000 distinct CDR3 sequences; about 9.9% were observed only once. About 20% of the sample is in the top ten clones. The sample's treatment or condition, from its label and the paper: allogeneic hematopoietic cell transplantation with graft depleted of TCRalphabeta T cells and CD19 B cells.

Sequencing was performed on peripheral blood, taken 180 days after TCRalphabeta/CD19-depleted stem cell transplant. These receptors originate from a male patient aged 2 to 10 who had a stem cell transplant for chronic granulomatous disease, so the T cells may come from the graft donor.

The sample holds many counts of this clonotype. J is TRBJ2-1 and V is TRBV29-1, with 9 positions matching TRBD2. Germline CDR1 SQVTM, CDR2 ANQGSEA. This CDR3 has 18 amino acids. V lost 6 bases, J lost 4 bases, and 19 bases stayed unmatched. In DNA, the CDR3 is TGCAGCGTCTCAGGGGAGATTAGCGGGAGAGGGGGGTACAATGAGCAGTTCTTC. Protein product: CSVSGEISGRGGYNEQFF.

The sample holds many counts of this clonotype. The V call is TRBV7-2, the J call TRBJ2-3, with unresolved D. V was shortened by 5 bases and J by 4 bases, with 13 bases between the two germline ends. CDR1 and CDR2 from the germline V gene are SGHTA and FQGNSA. This CDR3 is 14 amino acids long. The CDR3 is CASSQEVASDTQYF. The CDR3 region has the DNA TGTGCCAGCAGCCAAGAGGTAGCCTCAGATACGCAGTATTTT.

This clonotype was picked up many times. V and J are TRBV5-1 and TRBJ2-7, with D unclear. CDR3 size: 12 residues. Trimming cost V 1 base and J 6 bases, with 8 bases left between them. The germline V gene encodes CDR1 SGHRS and CDR2 YFSETQ. The CDR3 DNA reads TGCGCCAGCAGCTTGCGTTTCGGCGAGCAGTACTTC. This codes for CASSLRFGEQYF.

This clonotype has at least ten counts. The chain recombines TRBV18 with TRBJ2-2; 7 bases fit TRBD1. The V segment lost 4 bases and the J segment 2 bases; nucleotides outside the gene matches: 13. CDR1 is KGHSH, CDR2 LQKENI, per germline. This CDR3 comprises 18 residues. CDR3 residues: CASSLLITGQRNTGELFF. DNA of the CDR3: TGTGCCAGCTCACTGCTAATAACGGGACAGAGAAACACCGGGGAGCTGTTTTTT.

This chain connects TRBV28 to TRBJ2-7; 11 bases match TRBD2. The CDR3 is 15 residues long. Looked up from germline, CDR1 is MDHEN and CDR2 is SYDVKM. After removal of 6 bases from V and 2 bases from J, the junction contained 6 bases not matched to a gene. The CDR3 sequence: CASSHSGRATYEQYF. For the CDR3, the DNA is TGTGCCAGCAGCCATAGCGGGAGGGCCACCTACGAGCAGTACTTC.

This clonotype has more than one count but fewer than ten. The rearrangement links TRBV6-5 to TRBJ2-7; no clear D gene. From germline, CDR1 is MNHEY and CDR2 SVGAGI. The CDR3 spans 13 residues. Trimming took 2 bases from V and 2 from J, leaving 7 bases between them. CDR3 bases: TGTGCCAGCAGTTACGCCAGCCCCTACGAGCAGTACTTC. It translates to CASSYASPYEQYF.

Many counts were recorded for this clonotype. The chain recombines TRBV4-3 with TRBJ2-7, with TRBD1 matching 11 bases. V lost 3 bases and J lost 2; bases outside the gene matches: 3. CDR1 is LGHNA and CDR2 is YSLEER in the germline V gene. The CDR3 is made up of 15 amino acids. The CDR3 nucleotides are TGCGCCAGCAGCCAGCAGGGACAGGGGGCCTACGAGCAGTACTTC. Its translation: CASSQQGQGAYEQYF.

This clonotype came up many times. The V and J genes are TRBV7-9 and TRBJ2-7; perhaps TRBD2 as D (6 bases). V dropped 3 bases and J dropped 2 bases, with 17 bases sitting between them. This CDR3 has 16 amino acids. Per germline, CDR1 SEHNR and CDR2 FQNEAQ (reference sequence). This CDR3 reads CASSLGPSEAPYEQYF. CDR3 DNA sequence: TGTGCCAGCAGCTTGGGCCCTAGCGAGGCCCCCTACGAGCAGTACTTC.

The table lists this clonotype with many counts. The chain combines TRBV20-1 with TRBJ2-7; tentative D call: TRBD1 (6 bases). CDR1 is DFQATT and CDR2 is SNEGSKA in the germline V gene (reference sequence). V lost 6 bases to trimming and J lost 3 bases, with 18 bases between them. This CDR3 comprises 14 residues. The CDR3 here is CSAIPGTTIYEQYF. CDR3 in DNA: TGCAGTGCCATTCCCGGGACAACAATCTACGAGCAGTACTTC.

The chain has TRBV11-2 and TRBJ2-2; tentatively, D is TRBD1 or TRBD2 (6 bases each). The CDR3 runs to 16 residues. With 6 bases removed from V and 4 bases from J, the gap between germline ends came to 18 bases. CDR1 is SGHAT, CDR2 FQNNGV, per germline. DNA for the CDR3: TGTGCCAGCAGGCCCCTGACGGGGGCGACCACCGGGGAGCTGTTTTTT. Amino acid sequence: CASRPLTGATTGELFF.

This clonotype was detected ten times or more. CDR3 nucleotides: TGCAGTGCAGATAAGGGACAGGGGAGAAACACCATATATTTT. Protein product: CSADKGQGRNTIYF. V is TRBV20-1 and J is TRBJ1-3; TRBD1 aligns across 10 bases. The germline V gene encodes CDR1 DFQATT and CDR2 SNEGSKA (reference sequence). The CDR3 runs to 14 residues. J gave up 5 bases and V 6 bases, and 7 bases lay outside the gene matches.

This clonotype was detected many times. The chain uses TRBV27 and TRBJ2-4; 8 bases map to TRBD1. The CDR3 is made up of 16 amino acids. V dropped 6 bases and J dropped 1; count of bases not matched to a gene: 8. CDR1 MNHEY and CDR2 SMNVEV come from the germline V gene (reference sequence). The DNA for the CDR3 is TGTGCCAGCAGCCCTACAGGGGACAGGGCCAAAAACATTCAGTACTTC. It encodes CASSPTGDRAKNIQYF.

This clonotype was recorded at least ten times. The chain carries TRBV5-1 and TRBJ1-3; no firm D call. Trimming cost V 2 bases and J 4 bases, with 7 bases left between them. Germline V gene lookup returns CDR1 SGHRS and CDR2 YFSETQ. The CDR3 is 13 residues long. Written as DNA, the CDR3 is TGCGCCAGCAGCTTCGGGAGAGGAAACACCATATATTTT. Protein sequence: CASSFGRGNTIYF.

This clonotype was observed many times. The chain recombines TRBV5-6 with TRBJ2-5; D perhaps matches TRBD1 (5 bases). Germline-derived CDR1 and CDR2 are SGHDT and YYEEEE. The CDR3 covers 15 residues. V lost 0 bases and J 1 base, leaving 10 bases between the germline ends. The CDR3 DNA is TGTGCCAGCAGCTTGGTTGGGGCCACCCAAGAGACCCAGTACTTC. Its translation: CASSLVGATQETQYF.

This clonotype was recorded many times. This rearrangement joins TRBV2 to TRBJ2-7, with 10 bases matching TRBD1. V lost 3 bases and J lost 5; bases outside the gene matches: 4. CDR1 and CDR2 from the germline V gene are SNHLY and FYNNEI. This CDR3 is built from 14 residues. The CDR3 loop is CASSDGTGVHEQYF. The CDR3 nucleotides read TGTGCCAGCAGTGACGGGACAGGGGTCCACGAGCAGTACTTC.

In regard to this clonotype: Since a much larger clone is just one base distant, this may be a read error. The rearrangement links TRBV20-1 to TRBJ1-1; possible D gene TRBD1, 6 bases. Germline lookup yields CDR1 DFQATT and CDR2 SNEGSKA (reference sequence). CDR3 length: 14 amino acids. CDR3 loop: CSASPGHLNTEVFF. The CDR3, as DNA: TGCAGTGCTAGCCCGGGACACTTGAACACTGAAGTTTTCTTT.

The gene calls are TRBV7-9 and TRBJ1-1; a possible D gene is TRBD1 (5 bases). V was pared by 5 bases and J by 3 bases, with 16 bases between. This CDR3 has 15 amino acids. Germline V gene data show CDR1 as SEHNR and CDR2 as FQNEAQ (reference sequence). The CDR3, as DNA: TGTGCCAGCAGCATAGGATCGGGGGACCACACTGAAGCTTTCTTT. Its translation is CASSIGSGDHTEAFF. Supplemented by reference TRBV7-9 and TRBJ1-1, the full variable domain reads DTGVSQNPRHKITKRGQNVTFRCDPISEHNRLYWYRQTLGQGPEFLTYFQNEAQLEKSRLLSDRFSAERPKGSFSTLEIQRTEQGDSAMYLCASSIGSGDHTEAFFGQGTRLTVV.

Notes on this clonotype: This may come from a read error, since a much larger clone is one base off. This is likely a read error, given that the CDR3 carries no conserved phenylalanine or tryptophan at its end. The chain carries TRBV7-6 and TRBJ2-3; 11 nucleotides agree with TRBD2. This CDR3 has 15 amino acids. Germline values: CDR1 SGHVS, CDR2 FNYEAQ. The CDR3: CAGSLGTSGGDTQYS. CDR3 DNA: TGTGCCGGCAGCTTAGGGACTAGCGGCGGAGATACGCAGTATTCT.

Details on this clonotype: Relative to the germline gene, one junction end is altered; a read error may explain this. The V gene is TRBV12-3 or TRBV12-4, the J gene TRBJ2-3; 7 bases line up with TRBD2. The CDR3 contains 14 residues. The CDR3 DNA follows: TGTGCCAGCAGTTTTGCGGGAGTGGCAGACACGCAGTATTTT. Protein product: CASSFAGVADTQYF.

This clonotype appeared many times. CDR3 in DNA: TGTGCCAGCAGCACCTACCCTTTCAAATCGGTCTACAATGAGCAGTTCTTC. It specifies CASSTYPFKSVYNEQFF. This chain links TRBV6-2 or TRBV6-3 with TRBJ2-1; D call uncertain. The CDR3 runs to 17 residues. Germline CDR1 reads MNHEY; CDR2 reads SVGEGT. Trimming removed 6 bases at V and 3 bases at J, with 21 bases between.

This clonotype came up many times. V gene TRBV5-1 combines with J gene TRBJ2-5, with 7 bases identical to TRBD2. This CDR3 has 14 amino acids. V lost 6 bases, J lost 1 base, and 6 bases stayed unmatched. Germline CDR1 is SGHRS and CDR2 is YFSETQ. CDR3 region: CASTGTMPQETQYF. CDR3 nucleotide sequence: TGCGCCAGCACCGGGACTATGCCCCAAGAGACCCAGTACTTC.

This clonotype was recorded many times. This chain links TRBV12-3 or TRBV12-4 with TRBJ2-5; perhaps TRBD2 as D (6 bases). V lost 3 bases and J lost 4, with 15 bases in between. This CDR3 contains 15 residues. CDR3 sequence: CASSLRRRVGETQYF. In DNA, the CDR3 is TGTGCCAGCAGTTTGCGGCGGAGGGTCGGAGAGACCCAGTACTTC.

J is TRBJ2-1 and V is TRBV7-9; D is unresolved. The CDR3 contains 11 residues. Germline loops: CDR1 SEHNR, CDR2 FQNEAQ (reference sequence). Trimming left V 7 bases short and J 4 bases short, with 5 bases between. CDR3 protein: CASNLYNEQFF. The CDR3, as DNA: TGTGCCAGCAACCTATACAATGAGCAGTTCTTC.

This clonotype was recorded at least ten times. The rearrangement links TRBV7-9 to TRBJ2-2; tentative D call: TRBD2 (5 bases). This CDR3 comprises 13 residues. V lost 2 bases, J lost 7 bases, and 8 bases lay in between. The germline gives CDR1 SEHNR, CDR2 FQNEAQ (reference sequence). CDR3: CASSLKGSGELFF. The CDR3 nucleotides are TGTGCCAGCAGCTTAAAAGGGAGCGGGGAGCTGTTTTTT. The full variable domain, its missing parts supplied by reference TRBV7-9 and TRBJ2-2, is DTGVSQNPRHKITKRGQNVTFRCDPISEHNRLYWYRQTLGQGPEFLTYFQNEAQLEKSRLLSDRFSAERPKGSFSTLEIQRTEQGDSAMYLCASSLKGSGELFFGEGSRLTVL.

On this clonotype itself: Given a much more abundant clone one base away, this may be a read error. V usage is TRBV20-1 and J usage is TRBJ2-1, with 8 positions matching TRBD1. CDR3 length: 15 residues. V was pared by 5 bases and J by 6 bases, with 12 bases of the junction left unmatched. Germline CDR1 is DFQATT and CDR2 is SNEGSKA (reference sequence). The CDR3 region is CSASKDRVTCNEQFF. CDR3 in DNA: TGCAGTGCTTCAAAGGACAGGGTAACCTGCAATGAGCAGTTCTTC.